The rows below give T cell receptor beta chains drawn from one sample of a study of cytomegalovirus exposure and HLA in healthy donors. TCRdb's copy holds only in-frame clones and misses some; the assay was immunoSEQ multiplex PCR. This sample has about 120,000 clones, with around 77% found just once. The sample taken for sequencing was PBMCs. The receptors come from a human donor in good health. The CDR3 runs from the conserved cysteine through the conserved F or W. The D gene is left open where the match is weak. Only some rows state a clone size, as once, few, many or a class for expanded clones.

d_gene | j_gene | abundance | v_gene | CDR3nt | CDR3aa
TRBD1 | TRBJ2-7 | NA | TRBV11-2 | TGTGCCAGCAGCTCAATGGGACAGGTTTCCTACGAGCAGTACTTC | CASSSMGQVSYEQYF
NA | TRBJ1-2 | NA | TRBV28 | TGTGCCAGCAGTTCCTCCCCGACAGGCAGCTATGGCTACACCTTC | CASSSSPTGSYGYTF
TRBD2 | TRBJ2-4 | NA | TRBV4-1 | TGCGCCAGCAGCCTCGCGGGGGGCGACATTCAGTACTTC | CASSLAGGDIQYF
NA | TRBJ2-5 | NA | TRBV7-3 | TGTGCCAGCAGCCCCGCCGGCGCGAGGGGGGGAGAGCAGTACTTC | CASSPAGARGGEQYF
NA | TRBJ1-3 | NA | TRBV13 | TGTGCCAGCAGCTTAAGCCCCGGCTCCTCCAGGCTCTCTGGAAACACCATATATTTT | CASSLSPGSSRLSGNTIYF
NA | TRBJ2-2 | NA | TRBV7-6 | TGTGCCAGCAGCCCAGGGACCGGGGAGCTGTTTTTT | CASSPGTGELFF
NA | TRBJ2-2 | NA | TRBV5-5 | TGTGCCAGCAGCTCGATGCCTAGCAGGAACACCGGGGAGCTGTTTTTT | CASSSMPSRNTGELFF
NA | TRBJ1-1 | NA | TRBV10-3 | TGTGCCATCAGGGGGGGGGATCGCCGCATGAACACTGAAGCTTTCTTT | CAIRGGDRRMNTEAFF
NA | TRBJ1-2 | NA | TRBV7-3 | TGTGCCAGCAGCGATTCGCCAGGGGCTGGTGGCTACACCTTC | CASSDSPGAGGYTF
NA | TRBJ2-2 | NA | TRBV18 | TGTGCCAGCTCACCGTACGCGCAGGACACTGGGGAGCTGTTTTTT | CASSPYAQDTGELFF
TRBD1 | TRBJ2-3 | once | TRBV10-3 | TGTGCCATCAGTGATTCCGGGACAGCCACAGATACGCAGTATTTT | CAISDSGTATDTQYF
NA | TRBJ1-2 | few | TRBV6-5 | TGTGCCAGCAGTTACTCAGGGGGACGTAATGGCTACACCTTC | CASSYSGGRNGYTF
NA | TRBJ1-1 | NA | TRBV15 | TGTGCCACCAGCAGAGAGGGGCAGGGGACTGAAGCTTTCTTT | CATSREGQGTEAFF
NA | TRBJ2-7 | NA | TRBV10-1 | TGCGCCAGCAGTGATGAGGGCAGGCCTACGGGGGAGCAGTACTTC | CASSDEGRPTGEQYF
NA | TRBJ1-6 | NA | TRBV5-6 | TGTGCCAGCACCCTCGGTCCTGTCTATAATTCACCCCTCCACTTT | CASTLGPVYNSPLHF
NA | TRBJ1-2 | NA | TRBV7-2 | TGTGCCAGCAGCTTAATGGGGCAAACCCTTAGCTATGGCTACACCTTC | CASSLMGQTLSYGYTF
NA | TRBJ1-4 | once | TRBV7-8 | TGTGCCAGCAGCTCAAAAGATTGGAGACGGAATGAAAAACTGTTTTTT | CASSSKDWRRNEKLFF
TRBD1 | TRBJ2-7 | few | TRBV7-8 | TGTGCCAGCAGCCCAGACAGGGTGGCCGAGCAGTACTTC | CASSPDRVAEQYF
NA | TRBJ1-1 | NA | TRBV6-5 | TGTGCCAGCAGTCCCGGGACCCTTGGAGGGACTGAAGCTTTCTTT | CASSPGTLGGTEAFF
TRBD2 | TRBJ2-1 | NA | TRBV5-1 | TGCGCCAGCAGCTCTGCGGGAGGGCGTGGTTTCTATGAGCAGTTCTTC | CASSSAGGRGFYEQFF
TRBD2 | TRBJ2-3 | NA | TRBV5-1 | TGCGCCAGCAGCTTGGCCCTAGCGGGAGCCGCTCGTGCAGATACGCAGTATTTT | CASSLALAGAARADTQYF
TRBD1 | TRBJ1-1 | NA | TRBV9 | TGTGCCAGCAGCGCAGGGACCGGGGGACAGTTCAACACTGAAGCTTTCTTT | CASSAGTGGQFNTEAFF
NA | TRBJ2-1 | few | TRBV15 | TGTGCCACCAGTCCTCGACTATCGGACAATGAGCAGTTCTTC | CATSPRLSDNEQFF
TRBD1 | TRBJ2-6 | NA | TRBV6-1 | TGTGCCAGCAGTGAAGCTGGATTCGCAGGGGGAAACTCTGGGGCCAACGTCCTGACTTTC | CASSEAGFAGGNSGANVLTF
NA | TRBJ2-1 | few | TRBV18 | TGTGCCAGCTCACCAAATACGGGAGTGTACAATGAGCAGTTCTTC | CASSPNTGVYNEQFF
TRBD2 | TRBJ2-3 | NA | TRBV11-2 | TGTGCCAGCAGTCCTAAGCGGGAGGTGCAGTATTTT | CASSPKREVQYF
TRBD2 | TRBJ2-7 | NA | TRBV5-5 | TGTGCCAGCAGCCTTATAGCGGGAAACTACGAGCAGTACTTC | CASSLIAGNYEQYF
TRBD2 | TRBJ2-3 | once | TRBV7-9 | TGTGCCAGCAGCGCAACTAGCGGTCTCACAGATACGCAGTATTTT | CASSATSGLTDTQYF
TRBD1 | TRBJ2-5 | NA | TRBV28 | TGTGCCAGCAGTGGACAGGGGGAAGAGACCCAGTACTTC | CASSGQGEETQYF
TRBD2 | TRBJ2-5 | NA | TRBV28 | TGTGCCAGCAGACCGGGAGGGCCGGGAGAGACCCAGTACTTC | CASRPGGPGETQYF
NA | TRBJ2-5 | NA | TRBV9 | TGTGCCAGCAGCTCACCCCTTTCGGACTTACAAGAGACCCAGTACTTC | CASSSPLSDLQETQYF
TRBD1 | TRBJ1-2 | NA | TRBV10-2 | TGCGCCAGCAGTGCCGACAGGGTCCGGTATGGCTACACCTTC | CASSADRVRYGYTF
TRBD2 | TRBJ2-1 | NA | TRBV18 | TGTGCCAGCTCACCCTTGAGGCCATACCGAGCGGGAGCCCATGAGCAGTTCTTC | CASSPLRPYRAGAHEQFF
NA | TRBJ1-6 | NA | TRBV14 | TGTGCCAGCAGCCAAGTGGCAAGCTCCTATAATTCACCCCTCCACTTT | CASSQVASSYNSPLHF
TRBD1 | TRBJ2-3 | once | TRBV19 | TGTGCCAGTAGTATAGGACAGGGGGCAGATACGCAGTATTTT | CASSIGQGADTQYF
NA | TRBJ1-2 | few | TRBV30 | TGTGCCTGGAGTGATGGGAGGACTTATGGCTACACCTTC | CAWSDGRTYGYTF
TRBD1 | TRBJ1-2 | NA | TRBV4-1 | TGCGCCAGCAGCCAGGACCCCGACAGGGGGAAAGCTAACTATGGCTACACCTTC | CASSQDPDRGKANYGYTF
TRBD1 | TRBJ1-2 | NA | TRBV7-9 | TGTGCCAGCAGCTCTCAGGGGGCAGGCTATGGCTACACCTTC | CASSSQGAGYGYTF
TRBD2 | TRBJ2-3 | NA | TRBV6-5 | TGTGCCAGCAGTTACTTCACTAGCGGAGATACGCAGTATTTT | CASSYFTSGDTQYF
TRBD2 | TRBJ2-7 | NA | TRBV27 | TGTGCCAGCAGCTCACCGGGGGGCTACGAGCAGTACTTC | CASSSPGGYEQYF
TRBD2 | TRBJ2-7 | NA | TRBV27 | TGTGCCAGCAACCAAGGAGGCGGGAGCGGTAACGAGCAGTACTTC | CASNQGGGSGNEQYF
TRBD2 | TRBJ2-7 | NA | TRBV6-5 | TGTGCCAGCAGTCGGCTAGCGGGAGAGGTCGAGCAGTACTTC | CASSRLAGEVEQYF
NA | TRBJ2-2 | NA | TRBV5-4 | TGTGCCAGCAGCTTGCGAAGAGAATCTACGAACACCGGGGAGCTGTTTTTT | CASSLRRESTNTGELFF
TRBD2 | TRBJ2-3 | NA | TRBV19 | TGTGCCAGTAGTATAGCGAAACTAGCGGGCACAGATACGCAGTATTTT | CASSIAKLAGTDTQYF
NA | TRBJ1-5 | NA | TRBV7-9 | TGTGCCAGCAGCTCGACAGTAAATAGCAATCAGCCCCAGCATTTT | CASSSTVNSNQPQHF
TRBD2 | TRBJ2-1 | NA | TRBV19 | TGTGCCAGTAGTACAGCGGGAGTAAGCTTCAATGAGCAGTTCTTC | CASSTAGVSFNEQFF